This T cell receptor beta chain is from a study of OX40 agonist ivuxolimab in advanced cancers. Across the whole study: Participants, approximately 83% male, averaged roughly 60 years of age, ranging from about 20 to 79. Overall study findings and caveats: No antigen was identified for the clonally expanded peripheral T cells.

Sequencing used immunoSEQ multiplex PCR; TCRdb keeps in-frame clones, though not all of them. The sample includes 51,000 or so clones, approximately 90% of them seen just once. Worth noting for this clone: Its antigen is unidentified.

Trimming removed 0 bases at V and 0 bases at J, with 12 bases between. The germline V gene encodes CDR1 MGHRA and CDR2 YSYEKL. This CDR3 is built from 17 residues. Sequenced here: CD4+ or CD8+ T cells sorted from blood, sampled in a trial of the OX40 agonist ivuxolimab. The V call is TRBV4-1, the J call TRBJ2-1; D gene ambiguous. The origin of this receptor is an adult with an advanced solid tumor such as melanoma, head and neck, liver or kidney cancer. CDR3 loop: CASSQDRAQSSYNEQFF. CDR3 bases: TGCGCCAGCAGCCAAGATCGGGCGCAGAGCTCCTACAATGAGCAGTTCTTC.